This T cell receptor beta chain stems from a study of blood T cell repertoires in COVID-19. Background on the study: COVID-19 samples, acute and convalescent, were from the United States, Italy and Spain. T cells, B-cell-depleted T cells, or PBMCs provided the cDNA or gDNA that served as material.

Per the study methods: The authors estimated nucleated cell counts from reference gene primer amplification. Only in-frame clones appear in the TCRdb table, and some are missing; sequencing was by immunoSEQ multiplex PCR. That table gives V, J and clone size, and the DNA gave D and trimming. Altogether a few hundred thousand clones are present, around 91% being singletons, with the ten largest covering around an eighth. The sequence was obtained from a woman between 55 and 75 years old with acute or convalescent COVID-19. Material: peripheral blood.

CDR3 amino acids: CASSQDPGTEAYGYTF. CDR3 DNA: TGCGCCAGCAGCCAAGATCCCGGGACAGAAGCCTATGGCTACACCTTC. This sequence joins TRBV4-3 and TRBJ1-2, with 7 bases that match TRBD1. CDR3 length equals 16 residues. Germline V gene sequence: CDR1 LGHNA, CDR2 YSLEER. The V gene end was trimmed by 0 bases and the J gene end by 4 bases; junction bases not matched to a gene: 8.